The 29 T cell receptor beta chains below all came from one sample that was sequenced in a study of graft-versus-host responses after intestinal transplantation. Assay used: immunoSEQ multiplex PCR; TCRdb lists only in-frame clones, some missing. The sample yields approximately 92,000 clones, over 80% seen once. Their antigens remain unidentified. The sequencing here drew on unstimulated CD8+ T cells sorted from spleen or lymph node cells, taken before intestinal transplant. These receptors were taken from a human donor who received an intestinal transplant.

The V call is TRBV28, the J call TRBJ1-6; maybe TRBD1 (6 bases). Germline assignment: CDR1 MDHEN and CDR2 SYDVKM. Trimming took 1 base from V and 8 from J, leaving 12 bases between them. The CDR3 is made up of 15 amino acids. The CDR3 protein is CASSLFFAGDSPLHF. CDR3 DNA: TGTGCCAGCAGTTTATTCTTTGCAGGGGATTCACCCCTCCACTTT.

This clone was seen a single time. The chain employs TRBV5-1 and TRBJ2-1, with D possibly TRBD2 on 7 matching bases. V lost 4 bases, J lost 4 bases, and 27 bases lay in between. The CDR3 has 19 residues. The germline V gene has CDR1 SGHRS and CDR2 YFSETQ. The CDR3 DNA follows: TGCGCCAGCAGCGTCCGATGGGGGGGCGAGGCGGGAGTATACAATGAGCAGTTCTTC. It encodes CASSVRWGGEAGVYNEQFF.

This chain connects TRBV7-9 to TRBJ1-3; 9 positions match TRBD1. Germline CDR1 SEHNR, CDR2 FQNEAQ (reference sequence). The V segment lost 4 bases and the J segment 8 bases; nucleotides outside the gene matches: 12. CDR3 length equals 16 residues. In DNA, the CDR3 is TGTGCCAGCAGCTCAGGGACAGGGATTAATATGGACACCATATATTTT. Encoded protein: CASSSGTGINMDTIYF.

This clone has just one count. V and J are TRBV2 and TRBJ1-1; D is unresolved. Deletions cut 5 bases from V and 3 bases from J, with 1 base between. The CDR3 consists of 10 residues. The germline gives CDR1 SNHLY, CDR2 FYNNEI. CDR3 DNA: TGTGCCAGCAGTTACACTGAAGCTTTCTTT. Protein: CASSYTEAFF. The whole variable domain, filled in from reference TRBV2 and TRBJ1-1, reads EPEVTQTPSHQVTQMGQEVILRCVPISNHLYFYWYRQILGQKVEFLVSFYNNEISEKSEIFDDQFSVERPDGSNFTLKIRSTKLEDSAMYFCASSYTEAFFGQGTRLTVV.

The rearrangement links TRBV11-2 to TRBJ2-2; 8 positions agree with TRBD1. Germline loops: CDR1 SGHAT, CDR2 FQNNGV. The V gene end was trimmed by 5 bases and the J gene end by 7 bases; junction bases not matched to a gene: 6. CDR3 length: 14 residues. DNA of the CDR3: TGTGCCAGCAGCCCCGGACAGGGTATCGGGGAGCTGTTTTTT. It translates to CASSPGQGIGELFF.

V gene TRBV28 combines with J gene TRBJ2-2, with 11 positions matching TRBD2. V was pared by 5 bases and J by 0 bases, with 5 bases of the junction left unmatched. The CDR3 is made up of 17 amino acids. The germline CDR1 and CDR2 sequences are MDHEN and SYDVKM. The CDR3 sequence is CASSLPTSGTNTGELFF. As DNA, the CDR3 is TGTGCCAGCAGTCTTCCGACTAGCGGGACGAACACCGGGGAGCTGTTTTTT.

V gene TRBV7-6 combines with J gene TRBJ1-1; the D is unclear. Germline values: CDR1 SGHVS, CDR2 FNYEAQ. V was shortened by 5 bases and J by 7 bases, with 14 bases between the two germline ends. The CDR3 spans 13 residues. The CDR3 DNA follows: TGTGCCAGCAGCCCCCGGACGGCGGGTGAAGCTTTCTTT. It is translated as CASSPRTAGEAFF. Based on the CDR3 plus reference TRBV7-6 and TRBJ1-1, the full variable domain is GAGVSQSPRYKVTKRGQDVALRCDPISGHVSLYWYRQALGQGPEFLTYFNYEAQQDKSGLPNDRFSAERPEGSISTLTIQRTEQRDSAMYRCASSPRTAGEAFFGQGTRLTVV.

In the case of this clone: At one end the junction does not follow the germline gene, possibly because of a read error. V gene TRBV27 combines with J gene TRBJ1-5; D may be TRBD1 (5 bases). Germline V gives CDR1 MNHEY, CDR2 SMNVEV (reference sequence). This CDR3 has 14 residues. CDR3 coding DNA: TGTGCCAGCCGTTTGGGACGGGACAATCAGCCCCAGCATTTT. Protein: CASRLGRDNQPQHF.

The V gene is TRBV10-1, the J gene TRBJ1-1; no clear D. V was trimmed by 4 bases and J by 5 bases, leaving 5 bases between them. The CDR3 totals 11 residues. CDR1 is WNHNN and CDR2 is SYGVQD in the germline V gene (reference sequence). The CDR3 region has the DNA TGCGCCAGCAGTGCGGGGACTGAAGCTTTCTTT. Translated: CASSAGTEAFF.

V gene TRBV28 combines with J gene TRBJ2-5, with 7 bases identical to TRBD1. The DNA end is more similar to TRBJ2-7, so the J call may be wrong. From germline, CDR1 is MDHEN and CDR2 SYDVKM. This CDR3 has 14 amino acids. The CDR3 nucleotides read TGTGCCACCGAAACAGGGGAAAGCTCCTACGAGCAGTACTTC. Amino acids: CATETGESSYEQYF.

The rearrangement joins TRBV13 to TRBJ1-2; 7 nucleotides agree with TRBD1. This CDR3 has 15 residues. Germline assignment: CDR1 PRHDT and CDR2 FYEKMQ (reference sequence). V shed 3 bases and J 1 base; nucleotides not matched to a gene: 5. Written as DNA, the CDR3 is TGTGCCAGCAGCTTCCAGGGGGGGCTTAACTATGGCTACACCTTC. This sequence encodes CASSFQGGLNYGYTF. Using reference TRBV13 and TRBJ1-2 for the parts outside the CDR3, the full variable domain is AAGVIQSPRHLIKEKRETATLKCYPIPRHDTVYWYQQGPGQDPQFLISFYEKMQSDKGSIPDRFSAQQFSDYHSELNMSSLELGDSALYFCASSFQGGLNYGYTFGSGTRLTVV.

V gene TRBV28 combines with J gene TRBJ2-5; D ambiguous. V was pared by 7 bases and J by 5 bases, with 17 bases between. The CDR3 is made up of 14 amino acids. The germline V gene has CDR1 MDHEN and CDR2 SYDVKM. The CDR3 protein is CASTRYGWTETQYF. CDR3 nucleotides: TGTGCCAGCACCCGATATGGGTGGACGGAGACCCAGTACTTC.

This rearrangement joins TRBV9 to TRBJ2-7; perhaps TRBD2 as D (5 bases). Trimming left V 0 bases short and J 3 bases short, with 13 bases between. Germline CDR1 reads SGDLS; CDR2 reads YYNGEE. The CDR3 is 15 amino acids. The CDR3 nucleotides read TGTGCCAGCAGCGTAGGGACTCCGGTAGTCTACGAGCAGTACTTC. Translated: CASSVGTPVVYEQYF.

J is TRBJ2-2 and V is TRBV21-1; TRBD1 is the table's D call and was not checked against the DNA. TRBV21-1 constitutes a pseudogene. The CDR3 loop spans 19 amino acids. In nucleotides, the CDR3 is TGTGCCAGCAGCAAAGCAACGGGACAGGGGGCCGGTGTCACCGGGGAGCTGTTTTTT. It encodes CASSKATGQGAGVTGELFF.

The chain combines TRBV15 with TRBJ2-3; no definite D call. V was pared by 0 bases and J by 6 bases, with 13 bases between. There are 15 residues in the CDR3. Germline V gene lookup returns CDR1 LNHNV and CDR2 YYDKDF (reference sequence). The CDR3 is CATSRDSAPSDTQYF. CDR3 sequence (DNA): TGTGCCACCAGCAGAGATTCGGCCCCTTCGGATACGCAGTATTTT.

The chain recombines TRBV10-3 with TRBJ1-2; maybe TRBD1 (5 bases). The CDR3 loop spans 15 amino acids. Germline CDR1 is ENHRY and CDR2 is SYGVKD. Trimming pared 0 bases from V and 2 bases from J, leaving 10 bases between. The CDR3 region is CAISESPRVNYGYTF. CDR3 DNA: TGTGCCATCAGTGAGTCGCCCAGGGTAAACTATGGCTACACCTTC.

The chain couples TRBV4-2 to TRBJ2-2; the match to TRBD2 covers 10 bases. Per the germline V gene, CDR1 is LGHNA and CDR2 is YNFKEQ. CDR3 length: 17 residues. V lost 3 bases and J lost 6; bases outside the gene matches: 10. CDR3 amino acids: CASSQDLAGGGAGELFF. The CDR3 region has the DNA TGTGCCAGCAGCCAGGACTTAGCGGGAGGCGGGGCCGGGGAGCTGTTTTTT.

The CDR3 is CASSPRPRQGNTEAFF. CDR3 in DNA: TGTGCCAGCAGCCCCCGACCGAGGCAGGGGAACACTGAAGCTTTCTTT. The rearrangement uses TRBV5-5 and TRBJ1-1; possible D gene TRBD1, 5 bases. The V and J ends lost 4 bases and 1 base respectively, with 17 bases between them. This CDR3 region has 16 residues. The germline V gene has CDR1 SGHKS and CDR2 YYEKEE (reference sequence).

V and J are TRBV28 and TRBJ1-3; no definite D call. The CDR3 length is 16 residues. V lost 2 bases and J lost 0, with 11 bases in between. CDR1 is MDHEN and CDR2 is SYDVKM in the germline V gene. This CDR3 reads CASSLAGTSSGNTIYF. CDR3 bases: TGTGCCAGCAGTTTAGCCGGAACCAGCTCTGGAAACACCATATATTTT.

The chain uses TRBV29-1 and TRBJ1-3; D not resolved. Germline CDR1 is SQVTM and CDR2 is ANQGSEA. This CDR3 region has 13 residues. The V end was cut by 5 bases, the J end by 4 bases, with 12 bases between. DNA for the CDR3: TGCAGCGTTTATGAGCTTCACGGAAACACCATATATTTT. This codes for CSVYELHGNTIYF.

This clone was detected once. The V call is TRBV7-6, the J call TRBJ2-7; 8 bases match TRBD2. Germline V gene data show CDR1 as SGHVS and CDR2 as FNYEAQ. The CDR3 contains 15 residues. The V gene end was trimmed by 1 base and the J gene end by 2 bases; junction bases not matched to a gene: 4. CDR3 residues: CASSLGAGEPYEQYF. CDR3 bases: TGTGCCAGCAGCTTAGGAGCGGGAGAGCCCTACGAGCAGTACTTC.

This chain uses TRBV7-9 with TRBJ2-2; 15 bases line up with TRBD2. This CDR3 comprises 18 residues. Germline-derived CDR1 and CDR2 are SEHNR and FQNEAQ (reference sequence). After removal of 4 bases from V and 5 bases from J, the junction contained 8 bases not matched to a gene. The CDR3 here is CASSSSGTSGRMTGELFF. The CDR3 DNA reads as TGTGCCAGCAGCTCTTCCGGGACTAGCGGGAGGATGACCGGGGAGCTGTTTTTT.

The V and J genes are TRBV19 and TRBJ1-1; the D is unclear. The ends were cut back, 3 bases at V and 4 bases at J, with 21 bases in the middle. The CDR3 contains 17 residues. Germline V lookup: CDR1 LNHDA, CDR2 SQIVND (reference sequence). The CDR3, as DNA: TGTGCCAGTAGTATTCGCCCCCACACGGTGTGGGCCACTGAAGCTTTCTTT. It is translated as CASSIRPHTVWATEAFF.

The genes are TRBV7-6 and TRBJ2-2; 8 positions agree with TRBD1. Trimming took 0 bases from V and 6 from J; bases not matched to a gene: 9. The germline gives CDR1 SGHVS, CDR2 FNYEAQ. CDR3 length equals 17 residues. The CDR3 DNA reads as TGTGCCAGCAGCTTAGCGGTGACAGGGGAAGTTGCCGGGGAGCTGTTTTTT. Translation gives CASSLAVTGEVAGELFF.

This chain's CDR3 is CATSQEGNQPQHF. The DNA for the CDR3 is TGTGCCACCAGTCAGGAAGGGAATCAGCCCCAGCATTTT. This rearrangement joins TRBV15 to TRBJ1-5; no clear D. V lost 6 bases to trimming and J lost 4 bases, with 10 bases between them. Germline V gene data show CDR1 as LNHNV and CDR2 as YYDKDF (reference sequence). The CDR3 is 13 residues long.

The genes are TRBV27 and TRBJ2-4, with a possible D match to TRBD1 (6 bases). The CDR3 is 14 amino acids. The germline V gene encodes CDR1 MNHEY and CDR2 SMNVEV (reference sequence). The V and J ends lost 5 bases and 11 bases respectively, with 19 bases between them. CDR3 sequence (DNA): TGTGCCAGCAGTCTACTGATCACAGGGTCGGTTCAGTACTTC. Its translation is CASSLLITGSVQYF.

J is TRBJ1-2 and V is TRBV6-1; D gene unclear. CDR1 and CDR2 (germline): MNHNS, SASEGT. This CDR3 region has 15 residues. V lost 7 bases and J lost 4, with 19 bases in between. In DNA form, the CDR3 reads TGTGCCAGCACCCAAGTAGCCGATGGGATCTATGGCTACACCTTC. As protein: CASTQVADGIYGYTF.

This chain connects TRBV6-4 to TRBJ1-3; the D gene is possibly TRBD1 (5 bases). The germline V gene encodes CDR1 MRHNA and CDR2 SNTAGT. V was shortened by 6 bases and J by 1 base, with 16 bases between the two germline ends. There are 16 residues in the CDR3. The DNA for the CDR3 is TGTGCCAGCAGCCCACCCCGGGCAGGGTCTGGAAACACCATATATTTT. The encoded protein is CASSPPRAGSGNTIYF.

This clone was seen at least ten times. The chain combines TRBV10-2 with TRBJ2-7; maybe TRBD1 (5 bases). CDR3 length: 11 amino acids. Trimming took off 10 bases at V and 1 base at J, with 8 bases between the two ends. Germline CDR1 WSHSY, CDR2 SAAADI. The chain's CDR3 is CATRQSYEQYF. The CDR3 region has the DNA TGCGCCACAAGACAGTCCTACGAGCAGTACTTC.